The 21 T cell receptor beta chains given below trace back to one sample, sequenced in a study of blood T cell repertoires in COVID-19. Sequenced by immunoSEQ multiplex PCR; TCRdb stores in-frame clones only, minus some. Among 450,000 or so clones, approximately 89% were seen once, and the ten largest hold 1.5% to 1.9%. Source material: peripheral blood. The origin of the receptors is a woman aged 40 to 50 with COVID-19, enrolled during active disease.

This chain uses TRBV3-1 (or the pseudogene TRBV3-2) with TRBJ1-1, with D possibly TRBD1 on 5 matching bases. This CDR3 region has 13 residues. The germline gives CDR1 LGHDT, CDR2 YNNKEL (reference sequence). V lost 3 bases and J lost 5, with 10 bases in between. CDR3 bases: TGTGCCAGCAGCCAGTTGGGGGGGACTGAAGCTTTCTTT. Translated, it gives CASSQLGGTEAFF.

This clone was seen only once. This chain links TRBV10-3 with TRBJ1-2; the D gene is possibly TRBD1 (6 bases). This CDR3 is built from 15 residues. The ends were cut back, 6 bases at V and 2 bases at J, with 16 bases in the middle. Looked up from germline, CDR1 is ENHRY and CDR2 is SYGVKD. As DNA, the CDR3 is TGTGCCATCAGCCTATTACAGGGCCCAAACTATGGCTACACCTTC. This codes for CAISLLQGPNYGYTF.

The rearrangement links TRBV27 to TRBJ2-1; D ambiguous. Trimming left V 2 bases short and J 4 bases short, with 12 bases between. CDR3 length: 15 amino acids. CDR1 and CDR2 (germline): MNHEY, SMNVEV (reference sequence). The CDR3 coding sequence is TGTGCCAGCAGTTTACGCTTTGGGCAGTACAATGAGCAGTTCTTC. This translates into CASSLRFGQYNEQFF.

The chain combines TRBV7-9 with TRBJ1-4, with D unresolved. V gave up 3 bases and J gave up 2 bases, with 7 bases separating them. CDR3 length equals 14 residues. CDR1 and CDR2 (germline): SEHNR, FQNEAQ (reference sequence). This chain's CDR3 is CASSFRSTNEKLFF. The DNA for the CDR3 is TGTGCCAGCAGCTTTCGGTCGACTAATGAAAAACTGTTTTTT.

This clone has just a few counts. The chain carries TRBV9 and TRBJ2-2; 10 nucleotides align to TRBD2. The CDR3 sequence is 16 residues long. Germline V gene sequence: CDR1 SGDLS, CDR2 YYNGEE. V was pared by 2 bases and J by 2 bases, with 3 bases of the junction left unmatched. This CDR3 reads CASSVASGGNTGELFF. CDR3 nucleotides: TGTGCCAGCAGCGTCGCTAGCGGGGGTAACACCGGGGAGCTGTTTTTT. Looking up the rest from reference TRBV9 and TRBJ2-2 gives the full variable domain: DSGVTQTPKHLITATGQRVTLRCSPRSGDLSVYWYQQSLDQGLQFLIQYYNGEERAKGNILERFSAQQFPDLHSELNLSSLELGDSALYFCASSVASGGNTGELFFGEGSRLTVL.

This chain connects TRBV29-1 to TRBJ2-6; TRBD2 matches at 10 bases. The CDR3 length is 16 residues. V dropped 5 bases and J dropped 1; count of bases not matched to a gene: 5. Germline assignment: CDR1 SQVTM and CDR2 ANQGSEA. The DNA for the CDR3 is TGCAGCGTTCGACTAGCGGGTAAATCTGGGGCCAACGTCCTGACTTTC. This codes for CSVRLAGKSGANVLTF.

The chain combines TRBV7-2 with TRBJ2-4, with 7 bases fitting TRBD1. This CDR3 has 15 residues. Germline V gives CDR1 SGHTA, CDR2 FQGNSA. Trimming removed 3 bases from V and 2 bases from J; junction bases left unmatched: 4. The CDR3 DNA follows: TGTGCCAGCAGCTTGGGACAGCCTCCCAAAAACATTCAGTACTTC. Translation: CASSLGQPPKNIQYF.

CDR3 residues: CASSEVGGYGEQYF. The CDR3 bases are TGTGCCAGCAGCGAGGTGGGAGGGTACGGCGAGCAGTACTTC. This chain uses TRBV9 with TRBJ2-7; TRBD2 matches at 7 bases. CDR3 length: 14 residues. The germline gives CDR1 SGDLS, CDR2 YYNGEE. With 3 bases clipped from V and 6 bases from J, the junction kept 9 bases outside the gene matches. Variable domain in full (rest from reference TRBV9 and TRBJ2-7): DSGVTQTPKHLITATGQRVTLRCSPRSGDLSVYWYQQSLDQGLQFLIQYYNGEERAKGNILERFSAQQFPDLHSELNLSSLELGDSALYFCASSEVGGYGEQYFGPGTRLTVT.

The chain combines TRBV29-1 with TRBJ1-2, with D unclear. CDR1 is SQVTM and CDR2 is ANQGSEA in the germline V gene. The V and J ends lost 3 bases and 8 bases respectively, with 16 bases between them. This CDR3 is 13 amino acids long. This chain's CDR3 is CSVDMVGSGGYTF. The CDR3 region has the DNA TGCAGCGTTGACATGGTGGGGTCGGGAGGCTACACCTTC.

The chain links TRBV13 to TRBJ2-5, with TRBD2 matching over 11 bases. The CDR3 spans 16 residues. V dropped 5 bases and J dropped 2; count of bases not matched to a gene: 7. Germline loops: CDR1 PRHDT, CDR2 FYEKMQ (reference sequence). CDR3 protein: CASSTRLAGKQETQYF. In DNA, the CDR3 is TGTGCCAGCAGCACTAGACTAGCGGGGAAACAAGAGACCCAGTACTTC.

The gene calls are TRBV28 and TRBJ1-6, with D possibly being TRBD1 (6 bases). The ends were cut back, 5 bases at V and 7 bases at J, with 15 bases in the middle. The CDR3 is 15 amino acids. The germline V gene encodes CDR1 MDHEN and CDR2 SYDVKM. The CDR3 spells CASSPRGGVNSPLHF. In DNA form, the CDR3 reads TGTGCCAGCAGTCCGAGGGGGGGGGTGAATTCACCCCTCCACTTT.

For the CDR3, the DNA is TGTGCCAGCAGTGGGCCCGGACAGGGCGGAAACACCGGGGAGCTGTTTTTT. This sequence encodes CASSGPGQGGNTGELFF. This chain uses TRBV2 with TRBJ2-2; 8 bases line up with TRBD1. The junction had 9 bases not matched to a gene; V was cut back by 4 bases and J by 2 bases. Per germline, CDR1 SNHLY and CDR2 FYNNEI. The CDR3 extends over 17 amino acids.

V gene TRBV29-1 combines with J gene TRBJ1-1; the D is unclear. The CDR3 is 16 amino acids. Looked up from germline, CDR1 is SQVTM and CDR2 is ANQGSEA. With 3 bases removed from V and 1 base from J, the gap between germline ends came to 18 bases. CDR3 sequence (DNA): TGCAGCGTTGAGGGGATTCAAGGCCGGGGGAACACTGAAGCTTTCTTT. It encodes CSVEGIQGRGNTEAFF.

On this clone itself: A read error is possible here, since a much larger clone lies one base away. This CDR3 reads CASSTLRDSYSNQSQHF. The CDR3 DNA reads as TGTGCCAGTAGTACCCTCCGGGACAGCTATAGCAATCAGTCCCAGCATTTT. This chain links TRBV19 with TRBJ1-5; 7 bases agree with TRBD1. From germline, CDR1 is LNHDA and CDR2 SQIVND (reference sequence). The CDR3 runs 17 residues.

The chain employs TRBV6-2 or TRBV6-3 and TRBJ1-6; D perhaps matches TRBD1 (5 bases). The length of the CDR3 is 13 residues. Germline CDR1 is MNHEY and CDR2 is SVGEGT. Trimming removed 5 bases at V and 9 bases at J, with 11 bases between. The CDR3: CASSPTGGSPLHF. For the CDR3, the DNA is TGTGCCAGCAGTCCCACCGGGGGTTCACCCCTCCACTTT.

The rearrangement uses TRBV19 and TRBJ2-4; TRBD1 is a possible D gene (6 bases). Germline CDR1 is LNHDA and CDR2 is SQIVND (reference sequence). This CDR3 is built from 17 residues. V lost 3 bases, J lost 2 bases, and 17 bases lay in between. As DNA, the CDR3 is TGTGCCAGTAGTATGGGTGGGACAATAGGAACCAAAAACATTCAGTACTTC. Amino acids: CASSMGGTIGTKNIQYF.

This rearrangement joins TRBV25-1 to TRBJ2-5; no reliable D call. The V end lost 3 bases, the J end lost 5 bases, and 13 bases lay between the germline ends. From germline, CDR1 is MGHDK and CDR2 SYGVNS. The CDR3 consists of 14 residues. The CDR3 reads CASSDPSFPETQYF. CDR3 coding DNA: TGTGCCAGCAGTGATCCCTCCTTCCCGGAGACCCAGTACTTC.

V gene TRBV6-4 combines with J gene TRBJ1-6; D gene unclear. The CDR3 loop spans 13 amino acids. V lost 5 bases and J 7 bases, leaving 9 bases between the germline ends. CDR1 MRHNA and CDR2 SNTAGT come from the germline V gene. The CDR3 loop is CASSLTENSPLHF. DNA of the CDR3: TGTGCCAGCAGTCTAACAGAAAATTCACCCCTCCACTTT.

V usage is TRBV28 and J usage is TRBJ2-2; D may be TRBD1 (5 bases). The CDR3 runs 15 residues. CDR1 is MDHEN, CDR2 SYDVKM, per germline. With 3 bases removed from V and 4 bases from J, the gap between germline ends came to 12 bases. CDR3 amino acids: CASSLRTMGTGELFF. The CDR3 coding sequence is TGTGCCAGCAGTTTGCGGACAATGGGCACCGGGGAGCTGTTTTTT.

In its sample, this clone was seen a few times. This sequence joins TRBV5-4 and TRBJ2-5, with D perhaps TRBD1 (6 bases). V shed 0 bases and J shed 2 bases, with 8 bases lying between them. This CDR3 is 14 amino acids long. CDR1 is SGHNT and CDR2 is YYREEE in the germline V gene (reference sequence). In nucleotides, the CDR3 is TGTGCCAGCAGCTTGGTAGGACAGCAAGAGACCCAGTACTTC. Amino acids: CASSLVGQQETQYF.

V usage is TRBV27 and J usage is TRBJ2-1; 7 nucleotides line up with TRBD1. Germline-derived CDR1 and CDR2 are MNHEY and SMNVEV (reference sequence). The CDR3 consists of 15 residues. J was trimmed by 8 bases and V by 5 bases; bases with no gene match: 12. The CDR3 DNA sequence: TGTGCCAGCAGTCTCCCCGCCCTCAGGGGGTATGAGCAGTTCTTC. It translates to CASSLPALRGYEQFF.